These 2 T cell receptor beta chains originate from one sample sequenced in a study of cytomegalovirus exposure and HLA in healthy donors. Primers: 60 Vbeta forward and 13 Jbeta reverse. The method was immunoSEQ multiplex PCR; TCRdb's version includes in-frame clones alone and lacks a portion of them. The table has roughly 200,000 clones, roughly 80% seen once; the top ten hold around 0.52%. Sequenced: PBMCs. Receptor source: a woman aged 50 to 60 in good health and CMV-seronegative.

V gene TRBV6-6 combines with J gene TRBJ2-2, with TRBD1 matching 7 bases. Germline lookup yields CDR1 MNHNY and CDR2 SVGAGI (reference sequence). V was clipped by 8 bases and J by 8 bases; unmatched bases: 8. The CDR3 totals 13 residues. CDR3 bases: TGTGCCAGCCGGGACAGAGCATCGGGGGAGCTGTTTTTT. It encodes CASRDRASGELFF.

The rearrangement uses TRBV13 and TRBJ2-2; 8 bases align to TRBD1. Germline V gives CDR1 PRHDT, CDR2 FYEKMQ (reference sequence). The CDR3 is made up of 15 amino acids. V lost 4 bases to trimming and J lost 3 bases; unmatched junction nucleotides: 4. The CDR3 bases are TGTGCCAGCAGCTCGAACAGGGGGGACACCGGGGAGCTGTTTTTT. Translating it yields CASSSNRGDTGELFF.